The rows below give T cell receptor beta chains drawn from one sample of a study of T cell repertoires in cytomegalovirus infection. TCRdb recomputed calls from the reads with MiXCR, one row per CDR3 protein. The repertoire holds around 740,000 distinct CDR3 sequences, 35% seen once, with around 3% in the top ten. Material for sequencing was PBMCs. The receptors here all came from a human donor in good health (CMV status not recorded). Some clones in this sample may be carry-over from other donors' samples. CDR3s include the opening cysteine and the closing phenylalanine or tryptophan. Fields, in order: J gene, clone size, V gene, D gene, CDR3 DNA, CDR3 protein. A D gene is named only where the DNA matches it firmly. The size entry is marked missing in some rows and otherwise reads once, few, many or a size class.

j_gene: TRBJ2-1; abundance: .; v_gene: TRBV13; d_gene: .; CDR3nt: TGTGCCAGCAGCCCAACAGGGTACTCCTACAATGAGCAGTTCTTC; CDR3aa: CASSPTGYSYNEQFF
j_gene: TRBJ2-7; abundance: many; v_gene: TRBV28; d_gene: TRBD1; CDR3nt: TGTGCCAGCAGTTTATCGGACAGGGGTTCCTACGAGCAGTACTTC; CDR3aa: CASSLSDRGSYEQYF
j_gene: TRBJ1-5; abundance: few; v_gene: TRBV7-2; d_gene: .; CDR3nt: TGTGCCAGCAGCTTATGGGGTACAGGGCTCCAGCCCCAGCATTTT; CDR3aa: CASSLWGTGLQPQHF
j_gene: TRBJ1-2; abundance: few; v_gene: TRBV10-3; d_gene: .; CDR3nt: TGTGCCAACCCGGACCCGAACTATGGCTACACCTTC; CDR3aa: CANPDPNYGYTF
j_gene: TRBJ1-1; abundance: many; v_gene: TRBV12-3/TRBV12-4; d_gene: TRBD1; CDR3nt: TGTGCCAGCAAGAATAGACAGGGGATGAACGCTGAAGCTTTCTTT; CDR3aa: CASKNRQGMNAEAFF
j_gene: TRBJ1-6; abundance: few; v_gene: TRBV6-1; d_gene: .; CDR3nt: TGTGCCAGCAGTTACGGACGAAATTCACCCCTCCACTTT; CDR3aa: CASSYGRNSPLHF
j_gene: TRBJ2-7; abundance: .; v_gene: TRBV7-2; d_gene: .; CDR3nt: TGTGCCAGCAGCTCCTCAGGAGGAGTCCGCGAGAAGTACTTC; CDR3aa: CASSSSGGVREKYF
j_gene: TRBJ2-7; abundance: .; v_gene: TRBV20-1; d_gene: TRBD1; CDR3nt: TGCAGTGCTAGAGAGGATGGGCAGGGGGTGCTCGAGCAGTACTTC; CDR3aa: CSAREDGQGVLEQYF
j_gene: TRBJ1-5; abundance: many; v_gene: TRBV7-8; d_gene: .; CDR3nt: TGTGCCAGCAGCGCTGGACAGCAAAATAATCAGCCCCAGCATTTT; CDR3aa: CASSAGQQNNQPQHF
j_gene: TRBJ2-1; abundance: .; v_gene: TRBV28; d_gene: .; CDR3nt: TGTGCCAGCAGTTTAATGGGGCTAGCGAATGAGCAGTTCTTC; CDR3aa: CASSLMGLANEQFF
j_gene: TRBJ2-3; abundance: .; v_gene: TRBV4-1; d_gene: TRBD1; CDR3nt: TGCGCCAGCAGCACTGGACAGGGGGGAAATACGCAATATTTT; CDR3aa: CASSTGQGGNTQYF
j_gene: TRBJ2-2; abundance: .; v_gene: TRBV4-2; d_gene: TRBD2; CDR3nt: TGTGCCAGCAGCCAGACTAGCGAGAGAAGATACACCGTGGATCTGTTTTTT; CDR3aa: CASSQTSERRYTVDLFF
j_gene: TRBJ2-1; abundance: once; v_gene: TRBV5-6; d_gene: .; CDR3nt: TGTGCCAGCAGCTTTTGGCCTGGGGATAATGAGCAGTTCTTC; CDR3aa: CASSFWPGDNEQFF
j_gene: TRBJ2-1; abundance: few; v_gene: TRBV19; d_gene: .; CDR3nt: TGTGCCAGTAGTACCTTTAGCTCCTACAATGAGCAGTTCTTC; CDR3aa: CASSTFSSYNEQFF
j_gene: TRBJ2-1; abundance: few; v_gene: TRBV19; d_gene: TRBD2; CDR3nt: TGTGCCAGTAGGGGGAGCGGGGGCTCCTACAATGAGCAGTTCTTC; CDR3aa: CASRGSGGSYNEQFF
j_gene: TRBJ1-2; abundance: .; v_gene: TRBV28; d_gene: TRBD1; CDR3nt: TGTGCCAGCAGTCCAGAAAGGGGACACAGGGGAGGCTATGGCTACACCTTC; CDR3aa: CASSPERGHRGGYGYTF
j_gene: TRBJ2-1; abundance: .; v_gene: TRBV7-9; d_gene: TRBD2; CDR3nt: TGTGCCAGCAGCATATCGGGACTAGCGGGGGACTACAATGAGCAGTTCTTC; CDR3aa: CASSISGLAGDYNEQFF
j_gene: TRBJ2-2; abundance: .; v_gene: TRBV7-2; d_gene: .; CDR3nt: TGTGCCAGCAGCTTAGACTCCCACACCGGGGAGCTGTTTTTT; CDR3aa: CASSLDSHTGELFF
j_gene: TRBJ1-2; abundance: .; v_gene: TRBV28; d_gene: .; CDR3nt: TGTGCCAGCAGCTGGGGTGGTGGCTACACCTTC; CDR3aa: CASSWGGGYTF
j_gene: TRBJ1-5; abundance: few; v_gene: TRBV10-3; d_gene: TRBD1; CDR3nt: TGTGCCATCAGTAGGGGACAGGGGATTCAGCCCCAGCATTTT; CDR3aa: CAISRGQGIQPQHF
j_gene: TRBJ1-1; abundance: .; v_gene: TRBV6-1; d_gene: .; CDR3nt: TGTGCCTGTGAGAAGAACACTGAAGCTTTCTTT; CDR3aa: CACEKNTEAFF
j_gene: TRBJ1-1; abundance: few; v_gene: TRBV10-3; d_gene: .; CDR3nt: TGTGCCATCGGCTACAGCAACACTGAAGCTTTCTTT; CDR3aa: CAIGYSNTEAFF
j_gene: TRBJ2-7; abundance: few; v_gene: TRBV28; d_gene: TRBD2; CDR3nt: TGTGCCAGCAGTTTAGGGATAGCGGGGGCCTACGAGCAGTACTTC; CDR3aa: CASSLGIAGAYEQYF
j_gene: TRBJ1-2; abundance: .; v_gene: TRBV6-6; d_gene: .; CDR3nt: TGTGCCAGCAGTTACATGGGGGGGACGCCTGGATTCTTC; CDR3aa: CASSYMGGTPGFF